This TCR beta chain derives from a study of T cells after yellow fever vaccination. Study observations and caveats: The booster response re-showed most primary clones: 96% CD4, approximately 90% CD8. The secondary T-cell response peaked on day 5, not day 15, but was weaker.

A note on this clonotype: Its antigen is still unknown.

TCRdb redid the calling of the 5' RACE reads with MiXCR, one entry per CDR3 protein. This sample has about 300,000 distinct CDR3 sequences; around 6.8% occur once, and the top ten carry 18%. Sequenced here: PBMCs, sampled about 41 days after the first yellow fever vaccination. This clonotype originated in a young man who received the YFV17D yellow fever vaccine.

In DNA, the CDR3 is TGTGCCAGCTCACCTATAACCCGACAGGGGGAAGAGACCCAGTACTTC. Its protein is CASSPITRQGEETQYF. The chain joins TRBV18 to TRBJ2-5; 9 bases are shared with TRBD1. Germline-derived CDR1 and CDR2 are KGHSH and LQKENI. V was clipped by 3 bases and J by 3 bases; unmatched bases: 8. The CDR3 runs to 16 residues. Using reference TRBV18 and TRBJ2-5 for the parts outside the CDR3, the full variable domain is NAGVMQNPRHLVRRRGQEARLRCSPMKGHSHVYWYRQLPEEGLKFMVYLQKENIIDESGMPKERFSAEFPKEGPSILRIQQVVRGDSAAYFCASSPITRQGEETQYFGPGTRLLVL.